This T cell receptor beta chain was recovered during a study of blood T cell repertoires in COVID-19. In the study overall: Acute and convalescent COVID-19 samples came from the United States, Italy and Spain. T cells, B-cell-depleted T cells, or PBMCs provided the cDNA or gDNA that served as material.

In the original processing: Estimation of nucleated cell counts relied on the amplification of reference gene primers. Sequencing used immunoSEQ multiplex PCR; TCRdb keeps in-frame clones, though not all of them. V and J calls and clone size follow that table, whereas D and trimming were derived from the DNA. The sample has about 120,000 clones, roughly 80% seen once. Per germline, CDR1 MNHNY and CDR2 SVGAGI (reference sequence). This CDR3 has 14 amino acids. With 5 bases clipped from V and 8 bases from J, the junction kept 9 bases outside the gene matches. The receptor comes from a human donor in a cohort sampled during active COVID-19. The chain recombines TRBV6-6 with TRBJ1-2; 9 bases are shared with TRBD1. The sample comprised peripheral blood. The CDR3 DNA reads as TGTGCCAGCAGTGATCCGGGACAGGGACACGGCTACACCTTC. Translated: CASSDPGQGHGYTF.